This T cell receptor beta chain was sequenced during a study of T cells after yellow fever vaccination. Whole-study findings and limits: In FACS-sorted repertoires, abundant clonotypes from the bulk population could appear as contaminants. Most primary-vaccination clones reappeared after the booster (approximately 95% CD4, roughly 88% CD8).

TCRdb reprocessed the 5' RACE reads via MiXCR and lists one record per CDR3 protein. The data show about 340,000 distinct CDR3 sequences, with 8.5% to 10% seen just once and around 17% held by the top ten. CDR1 is LGHDT, CDR2 YNNKEL, per germline (reference sequence). This CDR3 region has 15 residues. V was pared by 3 bases and J by 5 bases, with 15 bases between. On this clonotype: Its antigen is as yet unknown.

Sequenced material: PBMCs, taken on the day of the first yellow fever vaccination. The TCR originated in a man younger than 35 who received the YFV17D yellow fever vaccine. The chain links TRBV3-1 to TRBJ2-3; D is undetermined. CDR3 bases: TGTGCCAGCAGCCAGCAGGTCCAATCTTTAGATACGCAGTATTTT. This translates into CASSQQVQSLDTQYF.